Listed below are T cell receptor beta chains from one sample, sequenced in a study of technical replicates of blood from a few donors. Method: immunoSEQ multiplex PCR; TCRdb's copy keeps in-frame clones and lacks some. The sample yields more than 90,000 clones, approximately 96% seen once. The specimen sequenced was T cells isolated from PBMCs. The origin of the receptors is a human donor in good health. Each CDR3 is given with its conserved first and last residue. A D gene is named only where the DNA matches it firmly. Expanded clones are given a class, and other clones once, few, many or no size at all.

J gene: TRBJ2-2; V gene: TRBV5-4; clone size: -; D gene: -; CDR3 DNA: TGTGCCAGCAGCTTGTCCATTAACACCGGGGAGCTGTTTTTT; CDR3 protein: CASSLSINTGELFF
J gene: TRBJ1-2; V gene: TRBV27; clone size: -; D gene: -; CDR3 DNA: TGTGCCAGCACTGGGGGCGCGAGTAGTGGCTACACCTTC; CDR3 protein: CASTGGASSGYTF
J gene: TRBJ1-2; V gene: TRBV11-2; clone size: -; D gene: -; CDR3 DNA: TGTGCCAGCAGCAACCCCGTGACAGGTGTAAACTATGGCTACACCTTC; CDR3 protein: CASSNPVTGVNYGYTF
J gene: TRBJ2-2; V gene: TRBV10-1; clone size: -; D gene: -; CDR3 DNA: TGCGCCAGCAGTGACTACACCGGGGAGCTGTTTTTT; CDR3 protein: CASSDYTGELFF
J gene: TRBJ2-7; V gene: TRBV9; clone size: -; D gene: TRBD2; CDR3 DNA: TGTGCCAGCAGCGTAGGGACTAGCGGGAGAATCCACGAGCAGTACTTC; CDR3 protein: CASSVGTSGRIHEQYF
J gene: TRBJ1-1; V gene: TRBV2; clone size: -; D gene: TRBD1; CDR3 DNA: TGTGCCAGCAGACTACAGGGGGGTACTGAAGCTTTCTTT; CDR3 protein: CASRLQGGTEAFF
J gene: TRBJ2-5; V gene: TRBV13; clone size: -; D gene: -; CDR3 DNA: TGTGCCAGCAGCTCGGAGAGAAAAGAGACCCAGTACTTC; CDR3 protein: CASSSERKETQYF
J gene: TRBJ2-7; V gene: TRBV15; clone size: -; D gene: TRBD2; CDR3 DNA: TGTGCCACCAGCAGAGCCGGACTAGCGGACGAGCAGTACTTC; CDR3 protein: CATSRAGLADEQYF
J gene: TRBJ2-2; V gene: TRBV30; clone size: -; D gene: -; CDR3 DNA: TGTGCCTTGGACATGTCGCTAATCTCGAACACCGGGGAGCTGTTTTTT; CDR3 protein: CALDMSLISNTGELFF
J gene: TRBJ1-5; V gene: TRBV19; clone size: -; D gene: -; CDR3 DNA: TGTGCCAGTTCAATAGCAGATAGCAATCAGCCCCAGCATTTT; CDR3 protein: CASSIADSNQPQHF
J gene: TRBJ1-1; V gene: TRBV14; clone size: -; D gene: -; CDR3 DNA: TGTGCCAGCAGAACGGAGTTCATGAACACTGAAGCTTTCTTT; CDR3 protein: CASRTEFMNTEAFF
J gene: TRBJ2-1; V gene: TRBV7-8; clone size: -; D gene: -; CDR3 DNA: TGTGCCAGCAGCCCACCCGGGATAGGCAGGCATGAGCAGTTCTTC; CDR3 protein: CASSPPGIGRHEQFF
J gene: TRBJ1-1; V gene: TRBV4-1; clone size: few; D gene: -; CDR3 DNA: TGCGCCAGCAGCCAAGTTGGCCAGAACACTGAAGCTTTCTTT; CDR3 protein: CASSQVGQNTEAFF
J gene: TRBJ2-1; V gene: TRBV9; clone size: once; D gene: TRBD1; CDR3 DNA: TGTGCCAGCAGCGCTACCGGGACAGCTTACAATGAGCAGTTCTTC; CDR3 protein: CASSATGTAYNEQFF
J gene: TRBJ2-7; V gene: TRBV19; clone size: -; D gene: TRBD1; CDR3 DNA: TGTGCCAGTAGTTTTCGCTACAGGGGAACAGGGAAGCAGTACTTC; CDR3 protein: CASSFRYRGTGKQYF
J gene: TRBJ2-2; V gene: TRBV28; clone size: -; D gene: TRBD1; CDR3 DNA: TGTGCCAGCAGAACCGGGACAGGCGGTCCCGGGGAGCTGTTTTTT; CDR3 protein: CASRTGTGGPGELFF
J gene: TRBJ2-1; V gene: TRBV5-1; clone size: -; D gene: -; CDR3 DNA: TGCGCCAGCAGCACCCCTTGGACAGACTACAATGAGCAGTTCTTC; CDR3 protein: CASSTPWTDYNEQFF
J gene: TRBJ2-1; V gene: TRBV30; clone size: -; D gene: TRBD2; CDR3 DNA: TGTGCCTGGAATCTTGGCGGGAGTTTCGGTGAGCAGTTCTTC; CDR3 protein: CAWNLGGSFGEQFF
J gene: TRBJ1-2; V gene: TRBV19; clone size: -; D gene: TRBD1; CDR3 DNA: TGTGCCAGCGGGACAGGGATCGGCTACACCTTC; CDR3 protein: CASGTGIGYTF
J gene: TRBJ1-1; V gene: TRBV4-3; clone size: -; D gene: -; CDR3 DNA: TGCGCCAGCAGCCGTTATTCGTCGAACACTGAAGCTTTCTTT; CDR3 protein: CASSRYSSNTEAFF